This T cell receptor (beta chain) appears in the sequencing data of a study of cytomegalovirus exposure and HLA in healthy donors. Points from the study as a whole: It was only CMV serostatus that was available as immune exposure information. A few V segments could not be told apart, such as TRBV6-2 and TRBV6-3, and were left out. Among the most significant clusters, several appeared linked to common viral pathogens in a later analysis.

PCR involved 60 Vbeta and 13 Jbeta primers. Sequencing was performed with immunoSEQ multiplex PCR; in TCRdb, only in-frame clones are kept and a portion is missing. There are about 100,000 clones in the sample; around 83% occur only once, and more than 1% lies in the top ten. The CDR3 is made up of 15 amino acids. Per the germline V gene, CDR1 is MNHEY and CDR2 is SMNVEV (reference sequence). V trimming: 3 bases; J trimming: 0 bases; junction bases outside the gene matches: 4. A word on this clone: No antigen is known for it.

V usage is TRBV27 and J usage is TRBJ2-7; 8 bases agree with TRBD1. The clonotype originates from a woman younger than 30 in good health and CMV-seronegative. The sample was PBMCs. The CDR3 region has the DNA TGTGCCAGCAGTTTCAGGCAGGGGGCCTCCTACGAGCAGTACTTC. Amino acids: CASSFRQGASYEQYF.